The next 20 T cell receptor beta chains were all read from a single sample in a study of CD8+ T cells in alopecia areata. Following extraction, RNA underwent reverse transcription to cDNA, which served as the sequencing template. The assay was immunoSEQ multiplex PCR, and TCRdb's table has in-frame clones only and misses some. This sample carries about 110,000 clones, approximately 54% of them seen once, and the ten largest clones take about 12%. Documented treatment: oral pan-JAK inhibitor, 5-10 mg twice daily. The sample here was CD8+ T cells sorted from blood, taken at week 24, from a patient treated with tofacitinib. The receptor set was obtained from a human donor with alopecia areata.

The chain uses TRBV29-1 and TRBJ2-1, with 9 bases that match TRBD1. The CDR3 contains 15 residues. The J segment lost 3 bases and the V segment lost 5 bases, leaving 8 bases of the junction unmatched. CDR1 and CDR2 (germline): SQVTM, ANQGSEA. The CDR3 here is CSVPSPGQGYNEQFF. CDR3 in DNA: TGCAGCGTTCCCTCTCCGGGACAGGGCTACAATGAGCAGTTCTTC.

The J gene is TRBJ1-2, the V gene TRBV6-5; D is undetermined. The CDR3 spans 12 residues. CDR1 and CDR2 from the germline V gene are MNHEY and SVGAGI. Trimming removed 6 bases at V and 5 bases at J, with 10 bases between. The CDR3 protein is CASSPGLYGYTF. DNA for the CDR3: TGTGCCAGCAGCCCCGGTTTATATGGCTACACCTTC.

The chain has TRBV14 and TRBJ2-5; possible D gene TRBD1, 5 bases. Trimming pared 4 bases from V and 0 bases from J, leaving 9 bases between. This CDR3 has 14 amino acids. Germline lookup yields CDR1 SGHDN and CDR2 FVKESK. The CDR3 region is CASSPGRYQETQYF. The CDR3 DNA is TGTGCCAGCAGCCCAGGGCGGTACCAAGAGACCCAGTACTTC.

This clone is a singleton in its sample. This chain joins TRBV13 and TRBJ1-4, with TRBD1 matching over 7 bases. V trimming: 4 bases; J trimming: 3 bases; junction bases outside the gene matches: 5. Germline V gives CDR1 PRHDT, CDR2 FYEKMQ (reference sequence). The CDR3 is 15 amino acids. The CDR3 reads CASSSSGQPNEKLFF. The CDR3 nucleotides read TGTGCCAGCAGCTCATCGGGACAGCCTAATGAAAAACTGTTTTTT.

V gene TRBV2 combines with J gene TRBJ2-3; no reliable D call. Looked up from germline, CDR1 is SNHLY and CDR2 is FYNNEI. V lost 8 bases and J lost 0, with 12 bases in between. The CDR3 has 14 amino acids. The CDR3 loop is CASFSDVSTDTQYF. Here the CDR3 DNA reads TGTGCCAGCTTCAGCGACGTTAGCACAGATACGCAGTATTTT.

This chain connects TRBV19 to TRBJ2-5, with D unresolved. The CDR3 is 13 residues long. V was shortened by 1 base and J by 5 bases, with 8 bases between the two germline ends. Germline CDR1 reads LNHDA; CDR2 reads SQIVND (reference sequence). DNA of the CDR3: TGTGCCAGTAGTATAGTGTCCTGGGAGACCCAGTACTTC. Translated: CASSIVSWETQYF. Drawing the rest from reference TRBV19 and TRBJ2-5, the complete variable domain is DGGITQSPKYLFRKEGQNVTLSCEQNLNHDAMYWYRQDPGQGLRLIYYSQIVNDFQKGDIAEGYSVSREKKESFPLTVTSAQKNPTAFYLCASSIVSWETQYFGPGTRLLVL.

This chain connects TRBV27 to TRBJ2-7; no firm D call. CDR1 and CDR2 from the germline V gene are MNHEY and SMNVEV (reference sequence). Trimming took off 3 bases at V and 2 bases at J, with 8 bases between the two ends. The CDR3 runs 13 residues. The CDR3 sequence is CASSFSGPYEQYF. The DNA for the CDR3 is TGTGCCAGCAGTTTTTCCGGACCCTACGAGCAGTACTTC.

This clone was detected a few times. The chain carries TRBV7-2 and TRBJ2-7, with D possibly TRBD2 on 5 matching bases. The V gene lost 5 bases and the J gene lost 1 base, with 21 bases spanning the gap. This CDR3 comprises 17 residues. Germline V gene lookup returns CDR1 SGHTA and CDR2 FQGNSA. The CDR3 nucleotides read TGTGCCAGCAGCCCACTCTTCGGGAAAAGTCGGTCCTACGAGCAGTACTTC. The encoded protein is CASSPLFGKSRSYEQYF.

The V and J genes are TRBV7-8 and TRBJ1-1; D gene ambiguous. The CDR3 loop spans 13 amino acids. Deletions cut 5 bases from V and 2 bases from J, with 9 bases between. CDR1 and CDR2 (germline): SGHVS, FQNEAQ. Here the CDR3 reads CASSPGFNTEAFF. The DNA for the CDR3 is TGTGCCAGCAGCCCAGGCTTTAACACTGAAGCTTTCTTT.

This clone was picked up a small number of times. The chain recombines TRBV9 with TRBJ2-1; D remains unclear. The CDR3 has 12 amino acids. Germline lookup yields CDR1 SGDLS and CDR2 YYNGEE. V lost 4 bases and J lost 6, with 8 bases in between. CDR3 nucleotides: TGTGCCAGCAGCCTCTACACCAATGAGCAGTTCTTC. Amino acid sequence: CASSLYTNEQFF. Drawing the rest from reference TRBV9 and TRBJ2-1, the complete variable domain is DSGVTQTPKHLITATGQRVTLRCSPRSGDLSVYWYQQSLDQGLQFLIQYYNGEERAKGNILERFSAQQFPDLHSELNLSSLELGDSALYFCASSLYTNEQFFGPGTRLTVL.

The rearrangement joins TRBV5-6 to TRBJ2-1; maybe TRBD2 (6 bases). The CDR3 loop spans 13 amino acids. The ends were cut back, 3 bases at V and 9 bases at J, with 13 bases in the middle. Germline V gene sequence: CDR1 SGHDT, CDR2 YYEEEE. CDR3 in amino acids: CASSSNLGGEQFF. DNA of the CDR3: TGTGCCAGCAGCTCTAACCTGGGGGGTGAGCAGTTCTTC. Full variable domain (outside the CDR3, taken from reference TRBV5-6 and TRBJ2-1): DAGVTQSPTHLIKTRGQQVTLRCSPKSGHDTVSWYQQALGQGPQFIFQYYEEEERQRGNFPDRFSGHQFPNYSSELNVNALLLGDSALYLCASSSNLGGEQFFGPGTRLTVL.

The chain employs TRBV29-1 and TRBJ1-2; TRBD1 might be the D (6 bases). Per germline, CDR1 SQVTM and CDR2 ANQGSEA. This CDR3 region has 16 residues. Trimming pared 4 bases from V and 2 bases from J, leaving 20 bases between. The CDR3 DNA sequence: TGCAGCGTTGTCGTCCCAGGGGAAGGGAAGAACTATGGCTACACCTTC. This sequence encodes CSVVVPGEGKNYGYTF.

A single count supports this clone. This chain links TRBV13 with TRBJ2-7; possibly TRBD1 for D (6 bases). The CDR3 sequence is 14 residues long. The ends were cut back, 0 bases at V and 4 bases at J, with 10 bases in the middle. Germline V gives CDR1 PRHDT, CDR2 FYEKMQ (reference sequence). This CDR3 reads CASSLGQGGYEQYF. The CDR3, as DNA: TGTGCCAGCAGCTTAGGACAGGGCGGTTACGAGCAGTACTTC.

This CDR3 is CASSYVGHYEQYF. The DNA for the CDR3 is TGTGCCAGCAGTTACGTGGGACACTACGAGCAGTACTTC. The chain couples TRBV6-5 to TRBJ2-7; D perhaps matches TRBD1 (6 bases). Germline V gene sequence: CDR1 MNHEY, CDR2 SVGAGI. V was pared by 2 bases and J by 3 bases, with 8 bases between. This CDR3 spans 13 amino acids.

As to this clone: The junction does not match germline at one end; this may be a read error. CDR3 amino acids: CASSISPGQSSEANVLTF. The CDR3 coding sequence is TGTGCCAGCAGCATATCGCCGGGACAGAGTTCTGAGGCCAACGTCCTGACTTTC. V is TRBV5-4 and J is TRBJ2-6, with 7 bases matching TRBD1. Germline CDR1 reads SGHNT; CDR2 reads YYREEE (reference sequence). The CDR3 is 18 residues long.

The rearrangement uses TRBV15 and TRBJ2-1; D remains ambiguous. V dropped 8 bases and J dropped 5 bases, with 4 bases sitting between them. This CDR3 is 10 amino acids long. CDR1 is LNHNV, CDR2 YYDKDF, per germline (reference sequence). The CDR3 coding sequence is TGTGCCACCGGGGACAATGAGCAGTTCTTC. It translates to CATGDNEQFF.

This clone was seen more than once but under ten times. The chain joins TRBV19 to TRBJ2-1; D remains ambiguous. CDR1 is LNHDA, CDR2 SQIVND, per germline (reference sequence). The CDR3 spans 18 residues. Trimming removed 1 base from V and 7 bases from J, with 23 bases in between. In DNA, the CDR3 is TGTGCCAGTAGTATAGGTTCTCCGGAAAGAGTTTTCGGGAATGAGCAGTTCTTC. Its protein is CASSIGSPERVFGNEQFF.

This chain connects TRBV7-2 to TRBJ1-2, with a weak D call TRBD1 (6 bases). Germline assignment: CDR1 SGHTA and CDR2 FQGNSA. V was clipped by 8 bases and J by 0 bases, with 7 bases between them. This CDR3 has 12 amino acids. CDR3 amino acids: CASGQSNYGYTF. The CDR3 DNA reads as TGTGCCAGCGGACAGTCTAACTATGGCTACACCTTC.

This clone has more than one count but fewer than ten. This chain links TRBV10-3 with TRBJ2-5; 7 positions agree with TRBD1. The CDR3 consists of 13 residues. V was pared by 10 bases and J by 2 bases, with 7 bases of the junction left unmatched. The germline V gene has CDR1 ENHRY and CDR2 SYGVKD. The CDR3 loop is CASGQEEQETQYF. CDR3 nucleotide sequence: TGTGCCAGCGGACAGGAGGAGCAAGAGACCCAGTACTTC.

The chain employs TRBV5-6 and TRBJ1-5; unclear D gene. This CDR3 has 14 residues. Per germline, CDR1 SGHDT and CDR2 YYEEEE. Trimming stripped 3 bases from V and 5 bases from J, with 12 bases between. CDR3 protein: CASSSGWAYQPQHF. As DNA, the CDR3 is TGTGCCAGCAGCTCGGGTTGGGCTTATCAGCCCCAGCATTTT.